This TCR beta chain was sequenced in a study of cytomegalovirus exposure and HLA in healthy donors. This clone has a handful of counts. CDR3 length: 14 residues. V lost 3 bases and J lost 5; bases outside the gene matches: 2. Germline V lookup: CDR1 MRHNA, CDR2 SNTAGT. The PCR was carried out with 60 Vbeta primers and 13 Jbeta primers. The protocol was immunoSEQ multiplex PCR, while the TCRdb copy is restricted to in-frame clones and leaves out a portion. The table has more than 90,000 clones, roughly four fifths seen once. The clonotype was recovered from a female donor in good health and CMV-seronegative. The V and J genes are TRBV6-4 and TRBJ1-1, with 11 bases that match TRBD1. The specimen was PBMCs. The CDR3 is CASSEGQGGTEAFF. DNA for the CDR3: TGTGCCAGCAGTGAGGGACAGGGGGGGACTGAAGCTTTCTTT.